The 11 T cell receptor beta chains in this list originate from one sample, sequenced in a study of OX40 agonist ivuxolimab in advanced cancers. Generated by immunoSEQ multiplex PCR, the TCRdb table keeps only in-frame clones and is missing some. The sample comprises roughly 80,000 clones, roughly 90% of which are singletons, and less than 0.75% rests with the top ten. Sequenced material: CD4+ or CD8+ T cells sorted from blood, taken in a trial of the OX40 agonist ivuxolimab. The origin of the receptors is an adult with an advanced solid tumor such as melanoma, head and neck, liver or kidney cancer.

The CDR3 spells CASSLERVSSQPQHF. The DNA for the CDR3 is TGTGCCAGCAGTCTCGAGAGGGTTTCGTCTCAGCCCCAGCATTTT. This sequence joins TRBV28 and TRBJ1-5; D is undetermined. This CDR3 has 15 amino acids. CDR1 MDHEN and CDR2 SYDVKM come from the germline V gene. V gave up 5 bases and J gave up 6 bases, with 17 bases separating them.

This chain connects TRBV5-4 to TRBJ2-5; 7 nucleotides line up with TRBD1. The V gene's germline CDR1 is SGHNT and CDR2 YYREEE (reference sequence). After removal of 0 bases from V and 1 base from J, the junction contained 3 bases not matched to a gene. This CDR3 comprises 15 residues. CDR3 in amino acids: CASSLDHRGQETQYF. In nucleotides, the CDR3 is TGTGCCAGCAGCTTGGACCACAGGGGCCAAGAGACCCAGTACTTC.

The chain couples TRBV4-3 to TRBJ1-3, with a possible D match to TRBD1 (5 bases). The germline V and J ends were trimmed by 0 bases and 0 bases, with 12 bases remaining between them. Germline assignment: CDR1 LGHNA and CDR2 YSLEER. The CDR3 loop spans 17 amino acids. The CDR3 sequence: CASSQEGERGSGNTIYF. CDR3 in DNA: TGCGCCAGCAGCCAAGAGGGTGAAAGGGGCTCTGGAAACACCATATATTTT.

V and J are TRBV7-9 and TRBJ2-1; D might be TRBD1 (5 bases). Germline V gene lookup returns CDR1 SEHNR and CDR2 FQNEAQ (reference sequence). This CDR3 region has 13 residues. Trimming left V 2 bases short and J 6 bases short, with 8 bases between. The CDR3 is CASSLKQANEQFF. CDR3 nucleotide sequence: TGTGCCAGCAGCTTAAAACAGGCCAATGAGCAGTTCTTC.

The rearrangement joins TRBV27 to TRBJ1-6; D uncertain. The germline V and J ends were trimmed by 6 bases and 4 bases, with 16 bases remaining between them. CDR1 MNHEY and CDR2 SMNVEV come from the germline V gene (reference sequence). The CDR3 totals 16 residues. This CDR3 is CASSFSLRRYNSPLHF. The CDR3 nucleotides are TGTGCCAGCAGCTTTAGTTTAAGACGGTATAATTCACCCCTCCACTTT.

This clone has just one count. The CDR3 sequence is CASSLGKRASSTSYEQYF. The CDR3 nucleotides read TGTGCCAGCAGCTTAGGGAAACGAGCGAGTTCGACCTCCTACGAGCAGTACTTC. This chain joins TRBV7-8 and TRBJ2-7, with no clear D. The CDR3 runs 18 residues. In germline, CDR1 is SGHVS, CDR2 FQNEAQ. V gave up 1 base and J gave up 0 bases, with 19 bases separating them.

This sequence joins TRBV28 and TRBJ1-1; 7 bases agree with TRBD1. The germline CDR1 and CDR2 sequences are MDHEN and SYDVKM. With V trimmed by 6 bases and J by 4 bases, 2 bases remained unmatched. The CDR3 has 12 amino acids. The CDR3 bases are TGTGCCAGCAGCGACAGGGTCACTGAAGCTTTCTTT. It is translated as CASSDRVTEAFF.

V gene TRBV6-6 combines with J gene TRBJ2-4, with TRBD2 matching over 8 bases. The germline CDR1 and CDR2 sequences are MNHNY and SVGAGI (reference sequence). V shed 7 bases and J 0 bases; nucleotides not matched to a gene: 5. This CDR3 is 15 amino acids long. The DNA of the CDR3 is TGTGCCAGCAATGAGCGGGGGATAGCCAAAAACATTCAGTACTTC. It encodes CASNERGIAKNIQYF.

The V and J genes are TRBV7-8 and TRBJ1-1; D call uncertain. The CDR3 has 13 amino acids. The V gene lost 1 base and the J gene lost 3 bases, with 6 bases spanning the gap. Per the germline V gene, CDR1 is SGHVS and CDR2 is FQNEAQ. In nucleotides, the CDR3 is TGTGCCAGCAGCTTAGGATACCACACTGAAGCTTTCTTT. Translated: CASSLGYHTEAFF.

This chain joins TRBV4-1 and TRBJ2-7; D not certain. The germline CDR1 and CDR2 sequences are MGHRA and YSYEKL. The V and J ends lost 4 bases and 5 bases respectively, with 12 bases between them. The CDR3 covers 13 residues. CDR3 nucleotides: TGCGCCAGCAGCCGAGATTTGTCTAACGAGCAGTACTTC. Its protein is CASSRDLSNEQYF.

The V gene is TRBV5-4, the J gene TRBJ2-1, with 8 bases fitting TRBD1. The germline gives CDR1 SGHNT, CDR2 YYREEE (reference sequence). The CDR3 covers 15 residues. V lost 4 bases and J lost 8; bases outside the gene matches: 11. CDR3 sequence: CASSLLGQGRHEQFF. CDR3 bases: TGTGCCAGCAGCCTCCTCGGACAGGGTCGTCATGAGCAGTTCTTC. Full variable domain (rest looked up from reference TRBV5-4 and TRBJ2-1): ETGVTQSPTHLIKTRGQQVTLRCSSQSGHNTVSWYQQALGQGPQFIFQYYREEENGRGNFPPRFSGLQFPNYSSELNVNALELDDSALYLCASSLLGQGRHEQFFGPGTRLTVL.